This is a list of T cell receptor beta chains from one sample in a study of blood T cell repertoires in COVID-19. Data came from immunoSEQ multiplex PCR; TCRdb stores just in-frame clones and leaves some out. The data show approximately 55,000 clones, about 80% seen once. Material for sequencing was peripheral blood. Receptors were obtained from a man aged 25-45 years with COVID-19, enrolled during active disease. Each CDR3 is given with its conserved first and last residue. D genes are given only for firm matches. Size is omitted from some rows. Given values are once, few, many or a class for expanded clones.

D	size	V	J	CDR3	DNA
TRBD1	-	TRBV11-3	TRBJ2-1	CASRSTGRGDEQFF	TGTGCCAGCAGGTCGACAGGGCGTGGCGATGAGCAGTTCTTC
TRBD2	-	TRBV19	TRBJ2-1	CASGYRAGGRNEQFF	TGTGCCAGTGGCTATCGAGCGGGAGGAAGAAATGAGCAGTTCTTC
TRBD1	few	TRBV5-6	TRBJ1-6	CASSTRQGYSPLHF	TGTGCCAGCAGCACCCGACAGGGGTATTCACCCCTCCACTTT
-	-	TRBV27	TRBJ2-4	CASSWIGLAKNIQYF	TGTGCCAGCAGTTGGATCGGGTTAGCCAAAAACATTCAGTACTTC
-	-	TRBV3-1/TRBV3-2	TRBJ1-6	CASSQDGADSPLHF	TGTGCCAGCAGCCAAGATGGGGCAGATTCACCCCTCCACTTT
TRBD1	-	TRBV4-1	TRBJ1-4	CASSRDSFNEKLFF	TGCGCCAGCAGCCGGGACAGCTTTAATGAAAAACTGTTTTTT
-	-	TRBV6-5	TRBJ2-3	CASTRGDTQYF	TGTGCCAGCACCCGAGGGGATACGCAGTATTTT
TRBD2	-	TRBV10-3	TRBJ2-1	CAISSWTSGGGVSYNEQFF	TGTGCCATCAGTTCCTGGACTAGCGGGGGGGGCGTGTCCTACAATGAGCAGTTCTTC
TRBD1	-	TRBV4-1	TRBJ2-5	CASSRQTGGGETQYF	TGCGCCAGCAGCCGGCAGACAGGGGGTGGGGAGACCCAGTACTTC
TRBD2	once	TRBV11-3	TRBJ2-1	CASSLAPSGRSEQFF	TGTGCCAGCAGCTTAGCCCCAAGCGGGAGGAGTGAGCAGTTCTTC
TRBD2	-	TRBV10-3	TRBJ2-3	CAIRVAGPTDTQYF	TGTGCCATCAGAGTAGCGGGGCCCACAGATACGCAGTATTTT
-	-	TRBV2	TRBJ1-2	CATISTKQEYYGYTF	TGTGCCACAATCTCGACCAAACAGGAGTACTATGGCTACACCTTC
TRBD1	-	TRBV9	TRBJ2-1	CASSPWTGGNEQFF	TGTGCCAGCAGCCCCTGGACAGGGGGCAATGAGCAGTTCTTC
TRBD1	-	TRBV12-5	TRBJ2-2	CASGLVQGPTGELFF	TGTGCTAGTGGTTTGGTACAGGGGCCCACCGGGGAGCTGTTTTTT
-	-	TRBV11-3	TRBJ2-7	CASSPLSGEQYF	TGTGCCAGCAGCCCCTTAAGCGGGGAGCAGTACTTC
-	-	TRBV13	TRBJ1-1	CASSHRGSGDTEAFF	TGTGCCAGCAGCCATAGGGGGTCAGGGGACACTGAAGCTTTCTTT
TRBD2	-	TRBV9	TRBJ2-5	CASSAPGLAGGHQETQYF	TGTGCCAGCAGCGCGCCGGGACTAGCGGGGGGGCACCAAGAGACCCAGTACTTC
TRBD2	-	TRBV7-6	TRBJ2-3	CASSLAMGGTSGGNTDTQYF	TGTGCCAGCAGCTTAGCTATGGGTGGCACTAGCGGGGGGAACACAGATACGCAGTATTTT
TRBD1	-	TRBV6-6	TRBJ1-1	CASSYGTGSAEAFF	TGTGCCAGCAGTTACGGGACAGGGTCGGCTGAAGCTTTCTTT
TRBD1	-	TRBV24-1	TRBJ1-5	CATSDLTGGNQPQHF	TGTGCCACCAGTGATTTGACAGGGGGCAATCAGCCCCAGCATTTT
-	-	TRBV11-2	TRBJ2-1	CASSLLREQFF	TGTGCCAGCAGCCTATTACGCGAGCAGTTCTTC
TRBD2	-	TRBV6-6	TRBJ2-7	CASSPGTINEQYF	TGTGCCAGCAGCCCTGGGACTATAAACGAGCAGTACTTC
-	once	TRBV29-1	TRBJ2-3	CSVETGIGTDTQYF	TGCAGCGTTGAGACGGGAATCGGCACAGATACGCAGTATTTT
TRBD1	-	TRBV6-2/TRBV6-3	TRBJ1-6	CASSPQGDGSPLHF	TGTGCCAGCAGTCCACAGGGGGACGGTTCACCCCTCCACTTT
-	-	TRBV9	TRBJ2-7	CASSVAGDEQYF	TGTGCCAGCAGCGTAGCAGGGGACGAGCAGTACTTC
-	-	TRBV27	TRBJ2-1	CASSVVGSYNEQFF	TGTGCCAGCAGTGTAGTCGGGTCCTACAATGAGCAGTTCTTC